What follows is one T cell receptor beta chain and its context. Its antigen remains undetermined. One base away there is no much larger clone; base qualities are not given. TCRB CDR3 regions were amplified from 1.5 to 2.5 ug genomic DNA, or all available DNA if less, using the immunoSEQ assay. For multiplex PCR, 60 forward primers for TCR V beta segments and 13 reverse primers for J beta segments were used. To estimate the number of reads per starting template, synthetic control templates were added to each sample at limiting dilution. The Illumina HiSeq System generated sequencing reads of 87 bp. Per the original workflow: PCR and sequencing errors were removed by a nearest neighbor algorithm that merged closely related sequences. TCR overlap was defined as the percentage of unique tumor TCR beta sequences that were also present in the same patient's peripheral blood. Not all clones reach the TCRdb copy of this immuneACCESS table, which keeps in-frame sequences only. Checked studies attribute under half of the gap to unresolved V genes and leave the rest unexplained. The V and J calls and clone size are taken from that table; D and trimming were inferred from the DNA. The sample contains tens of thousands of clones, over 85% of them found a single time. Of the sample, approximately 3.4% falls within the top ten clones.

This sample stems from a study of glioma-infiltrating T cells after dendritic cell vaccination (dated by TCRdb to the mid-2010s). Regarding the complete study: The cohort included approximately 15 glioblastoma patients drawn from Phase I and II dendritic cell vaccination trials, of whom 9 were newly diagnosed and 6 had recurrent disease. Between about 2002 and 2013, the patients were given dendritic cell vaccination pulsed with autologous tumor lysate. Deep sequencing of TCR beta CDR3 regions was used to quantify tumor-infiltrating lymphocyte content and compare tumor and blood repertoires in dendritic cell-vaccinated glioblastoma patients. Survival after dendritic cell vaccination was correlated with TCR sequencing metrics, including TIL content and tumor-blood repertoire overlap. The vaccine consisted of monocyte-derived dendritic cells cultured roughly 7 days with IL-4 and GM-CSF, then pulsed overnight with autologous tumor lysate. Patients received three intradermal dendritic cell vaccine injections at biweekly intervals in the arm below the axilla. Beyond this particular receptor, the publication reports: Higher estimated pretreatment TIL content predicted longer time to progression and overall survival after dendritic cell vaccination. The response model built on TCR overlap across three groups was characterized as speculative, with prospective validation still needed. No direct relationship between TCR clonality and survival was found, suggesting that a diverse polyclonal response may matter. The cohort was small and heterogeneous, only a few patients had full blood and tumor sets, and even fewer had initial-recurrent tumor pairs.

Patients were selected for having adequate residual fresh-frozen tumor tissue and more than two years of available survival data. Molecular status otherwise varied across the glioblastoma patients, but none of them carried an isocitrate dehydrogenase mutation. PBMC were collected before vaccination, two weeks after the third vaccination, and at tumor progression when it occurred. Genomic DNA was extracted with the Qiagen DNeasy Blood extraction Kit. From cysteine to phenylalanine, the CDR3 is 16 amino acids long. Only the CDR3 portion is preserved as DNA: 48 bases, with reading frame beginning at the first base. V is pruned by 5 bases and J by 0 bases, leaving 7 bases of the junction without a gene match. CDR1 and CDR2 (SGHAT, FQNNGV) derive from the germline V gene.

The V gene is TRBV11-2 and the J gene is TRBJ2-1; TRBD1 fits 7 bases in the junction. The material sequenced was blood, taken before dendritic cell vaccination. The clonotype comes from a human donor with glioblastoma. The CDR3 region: CASSRPGQVSYNEQFF. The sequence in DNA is TGTGCCAGCAGCCGACCCGGACAGGTCTCCTACAATGAGCAGTTCTTC.